These 17 T cell receptor beta chains were sequenced from one sample in a study of T cell responses to AZD1222 COVID-19 vaccine. Clones were sequenced by immunoSEQ multiplex PCR, and TCRdb holds only the in-frame ones, with some missing. The data hold approximately 100,000 clones, with 90% observed a single time. This specimen consisted of peripheral blood, obtained on day 0 of AZD1222 vaccination. All receptors come from an adult in good health.

The chain is built from TRBV15 and TRBJ2-5, with 11 positions matching TRBD2. V shed 3 bases, J shed 1 base, and the junction held 4 bases outside the gene matches. Germline assignment: CDR1 LNHNV and CDR2 YYDKDF (reference sequence). The CDR3 extends over 16 amino acids. This chain's CDR3 is CATSRVLAGGQETQYF. The CDR3 nucleotides read TGTGCCACCAGCAGGGTTCTAGCGGGGGGCCAAGAGACCCAGTACTTC.

The chain recombines TRBV6-5 with TRBJ2-7; 7 bases align to TRBD1. This CDR3 spans 15 amino acids. J was trimmed by 2 bases and V by 3 bases; bases with no gene match: 7. Germline V gene data show CDR1 as MNHEY and CDR2 as SVGAGI. The CDR3 loop is CASSYERQGTYEQYF. The DNA of the CDR3 is TGTGCCAGCAGTTATGAGCGACAGGGCACCTACGAGCAGTACTTC.

This clone appeared once. The chain has TRBV3-1 (or the pseudogene TRBV3-2) and TRBJ2-1, with D possibly matching TRBD1 (5 bases). Germline V CDR1 and CDR2: LGHDT, YNNKEL (reference sequence). The CDR3 runs to 16 residues. Trimming cost V 3 bases and J 0 bases, with 12 bases left between them. The chain's CDR3 is CASSQLQVISYNEQFF. In DNA form, the CDR3 reads TGTGCCAGCAGCCAGCTACAGGTCATCTCCTACAATGAGCAGTTCTTC.

V gene TRBV6-5 combines with J gene TRBJ2-1; D is possibly TRBD2 (5 bases). Germline CDR1 MNHEY, CDR2 SVGAGI. The CDR3 totals 15 residues. V shed 2 bases and J shed 4 bases, with 12 bases lying between them. CDR3: CASSYMTGKYNEQFF. CDR3 bases: TGTGCCAGCAGTTACATGACCGGGAAATACAATGAGCAGTTCTTC.

This chain connects TRBV5-5 to TRBJ2-1, with a possible D match to TRBD2 (6 bases). This CDR3 region has 16 residues. V lost 2 bases and J 0 bases, leaving 12 bases between the germline ends. CDR1 is SGHKS, CDR2 YYEKEE, per germline (reference sequence). The CDR3 sequence: CASSFRGSSSYNEQFF. The CDR3 DNA follows: TGTGCCAGCAGCTTCCGGGGGTCTAGCTCCTACAATGAGCAGTTCTTC. The entire variable domain, with the rest obtained from reference TRBV5-5 and TRBJ2-1, is as follows: DAGVTQSPTHLIKTRGQQVTLRCSPISGHKSVSWYQQVLGQGPQFIFQYYEKEERGRGNFPDRFSARQFPNYSSELNVNALLLGDSALYLCASSFRGSSSYNEQFFGPGTRLTVL.

The sample holds one count of this clone. This chain links TRBV3-1 (or the pseudogene TRBV3-2) with TRBJ2-7; no firm D call. Germline V gene sequence: CDR1 LGHDT, CDR2 YNNKEL (reference sequence). The ends were cut back, 1 base at V and 2 bases at J, with 9 bases in the middle. The CDR3 covers 14 residues. CDR3 sequence (DNA): TGTGCCAGCAGCCAAGGGGCCCTAACCTACGAGCAGTACTTC. It is translated as CASSQGALTYEQYF.

The chain is built from TRBV6-5 and TRBJ1-1, with TRBD1 as a possible D gene (5 bases). Germline CDR1 reads MNHEY; CDR2 reads SVGAGI. V lost 0 bases and J lost 10, with 6 bases in between. The CDR3 totals 11 residues. CDR3 sequence (DNA): TGTGCCAGCAGTTACTCCGGGGGAGCTTTCTTT. Protein sequence: CASSYSGGAFF.

V usage is TRBV19 and J usage is TRBJ1-5, with D tentatively TRBD1 (6 bases). V lost 5 bases and J 7 bases, leaving 15 bases between the germline ends. In germline, CDR1 is LNHDA, CDR2 SQIVND (reference sequence). The CDR3 has 14 amino acids. The CDR3 DNA reads as TGTGCCAGTAGTTCGACAGGCCTGGGGCAGCCCCAGCATTTT. Its translation is CASSSTGLGQPQHF.

The genes are TRBV10-3 and TRBJ2-5, with D perhaps matching TRBD2 (6 bases). CDR3 length: 14 residues. Per germline, CDR1 ENHRY and CDR2 SYGVKD. Trimming cost V 4 bases and J 2 bases, with 11 bases left between them. The CDR3 reads CAISVLGGQETQYF. As DNA, the CDR3 is TGTGCCATCAGTGTACTGGGGGGACAAGAGACCCAGTACTTC.

The chain uses TRBV6-5 and TRBJ1-6; no clear D gene. The germline V gene has CDR1 MNHEY and CDR2 SVGAGI. The CDR3 is made up of 15 amino acids. V was shortened by 4 bases and J by 6 bases, with 13 bases between the two germline ends. The DNA of the CDR3 is TGTGCCAGCAGTTCCTCTGGGCCCTTTAATTCACCCCTCCACTTT. Its protein product is CASSSSGPFNSPLHF.

Turning to this clone: In the same sample, other DNA sequences code for this CDR3. The V gene is TRBV28, the J gene TRBJ1-2; no clear D gene. Germline CDR1 and CDR2: MDHEN and SYDVKM. There are 12 residues in the CDR3. V was pared by 6 bases and J by 4 bases, with 9 bases between. CDR3 sequence: CASRPGGYGYTF. Written as DNA, the CDR3 is TGTGCCAGCAGACCGGGAGGCTATGGCTACACCTTC.

The chain couples TRBV5-1 to TRBJ1-4; 9 bases fit TRBD1. CDR3 length: 15 residues. The V segment lost 0 bases and the J segment 8 bases; nucleotides outside the gene matches: 5. The germline gives CDR1 SGHRS, CDR2 YFSETQ. CDR3 in DNA: TGCGCCAGCAGCTTGGGACAGGGGGAGGTCGAAAAACTGTTTTTT. This translates into CASSLGQGEVEKLFF. Complete variable domain (other parts from reference TRBV5-1 and TRBJ1-4): KAGVTQTPRYLIKTRGQQVTLSCSPISGHRSVSWYQQTPGQGLQFLFEYFSETQRNKGNFPGRFSGRQFSNSRSEMNVSTLELGDSALYLCASSLGQGEVEKLFFGSGTQLSVL.

This clone is a singleton in its sample. J is TRBJ1-5 and V is TRBV7-2; D unresolved. The V gene's germline CDR1 is SGHTA and CDR2 FQGNSA. Trimming pared 2 bases from V and 4 bases from J, leaving 6 bases between. CDR3 size: 13 residues. The CDR3 protein is CASSLSTNQPQHF. CDR3 bases: TGTGCCAGCAGCTTATCGACGAATCAGCCCCAGCATTTT. Combining the CDR3 with reference TRBV7-2 and TRBJ1-5 gives the whole variable domain GAGVSQSPSNKVTEKGKDVELRCDPISGHTALYWYRQSLGQGLEFLIYFQGNSAPDKSGLPSDRFSAERTGGSVSTLTIQRTQQEDSAVYLCASSLSTNQPQHFGDGTRLSIL.

This chain joins TRBV18 and TRBJ1-1, with D maybe TRBD1 (5 bases). The CDR3 spans 15 residues. Germline V lookup: CDR1 KGHSH, CDR2 LQKENI. V was cut by 0 bases and J by 1 base, with 9 bases left in between. The CDR3 spells CASSPPGGRNTEAFF. DNA of the CDR3: TGTGCCAGCTCACCACCGGGGGGGAGGAACACTGAAGCTTTCTTT.

The chain combines TRBV2 with TRBJ2-7; tentatively, D is TRBD1 (5 bases). The CDR3 is made up of 13 amino acids. Looked up from germline, CDR1 is SNHLY and CDR2 is FYNNEI. V lost 1 base and J lost 1, with 5 bases in between. CDR3 DNA sequence: TGTGCCAGCAGTGAAGACAGGTCCTACGAGCAGTACTTC. Its translation: CASSEDRSYEQYF.

The genes are TRBV28 and TRBJ2-6; no definite D call. The CDR3 is 11 residues long. From germline, CDR1 is MDHEN and CDR2 SYDVKM. Between the trimmed V and J ends, which lost 5 bases and 12 bases, there was a span of 8 bases. Written as DNA, the CDR3 is TGTGCCAGCAGTAGTCAACGCGTCCTGACTTTC. Translation: CASSSQRVLTF.

The V call is TRBV4-1, the J call TRBJ1-6, with TRBD1 identical over 9 bases. The V gene end was trimmed by 1 base and the J gene end by 9 bases; junction bases not matched to a gene: 10. Germline V lookup: CDR1 MGHRA, CDR2 YSYEKL. The length of the CDR3 is 17 residues. DNA of the CDR3: TGCGCCAGCAGCCAAGTGTTAAGGACAGGGGACAGTTCACCCCTCCACTTT. It translates to CASSQVLRTGDSSPLHF.